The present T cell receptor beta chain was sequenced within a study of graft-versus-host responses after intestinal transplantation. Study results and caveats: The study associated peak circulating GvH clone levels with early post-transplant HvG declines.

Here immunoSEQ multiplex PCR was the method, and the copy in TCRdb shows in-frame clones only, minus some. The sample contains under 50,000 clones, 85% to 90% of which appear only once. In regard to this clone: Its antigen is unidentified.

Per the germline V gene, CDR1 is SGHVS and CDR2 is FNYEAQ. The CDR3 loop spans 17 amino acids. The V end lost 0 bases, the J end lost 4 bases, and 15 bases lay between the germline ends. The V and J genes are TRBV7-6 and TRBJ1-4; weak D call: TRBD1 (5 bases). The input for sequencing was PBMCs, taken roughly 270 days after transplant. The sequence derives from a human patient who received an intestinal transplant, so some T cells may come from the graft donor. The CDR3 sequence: CASSLATGGRSNEKLFF. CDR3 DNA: TGTGCCAGCAGCTTAGCTACAGGAGGCCGTAGTAATGAAAAACTGTTTTTT. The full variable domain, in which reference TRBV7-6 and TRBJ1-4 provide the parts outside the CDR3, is GAGVSQSPRYKVTKRGQDVALRCDPISGHVSLYWYRQALGQGPEFLTYFNYEAQQDKSGLPNDRFSAERPEGSISTLTIQRTEQRDSAMYRCASSLATGGRSNEKLFFGSGTQLSVL.